The 19 T cell receptor beta chains below come from one sample, sequenced in a study of T-cell reconstitution after alpha-beta-depleted transplantation in children (dated by TCRdb to the mid-2010s). The library was built by means of PCR. Sequencing relied on an Illumina HiSeq 2500. TCR libraries were prepared with molecular barcoding, using unique molecular identifiers to normalize TCRbeta repertoire quantification. TCRdb reanalyzed the raw reads on its own, using fastp at Q25 for trimming and MiXCR for clone calling, and kept in-frame beta chains. Here each entry gathers all rows of one CDR3 protein and keeps the most common genes and DNA. This sample comprises approximately 1,000,000 distinct CDR3 sequences, about 29% of them detected only once. Under 30% of the sample belongs to the ten largest clones. Sample treatment or condition, as interpreted from the label and publication: allogeneic hematopoietic cell transplantation with graft depleted of TCRalphabeta T cells and CD19 B cells.

Sequencing was performed on PBMCs, mostly from graft donor cells, taken 360 days after TCRalphabeta/CD19-depleted stem cell transplant. The receptors were gathered from a boy under two years old who had a stem cell transplant for SCID, so the T cells may come from the graft donor.

V is TRBV4-3 and J is TRBJ2-3, with TRBD2 identical over 12 bases. V lost 1 base and J lost 4; bases outside the gene matches: 12. The CDR3 totals 19 residues. Germline V gives CDR1 LGHNA, CDR2 YSLEER. The CDR3 nucleotides are TGCGCCAGCAGCCAAGCTCTAGCGGGGGGGCCTAGAGACGCAGATACGCAGTATTTT. This translates into CASSQALAGGPRDADTQYF.

This clonotype was observed a handful of times. The genes are TRBV5-1 and TRBJ2-1; maybe TRBD2 (6 bases). There are 15 residues in the CDR3. The V and J ends lost 4 bases and 4 bases respectively, with 15 bases between them. The germline CDR1 and CDR2 sequences are SGHRS and YFSETQ. CDR3 sequence (DNA): TGCGCCAGCAGCCCCCCGGGGGAAATGTACAATGAGCAGTTCTTC. This codes for CASSPPGEMYNEQFF.

The sample holds a few counts of this clonotype. DNA for the CDR3: TGCAGTGCTAGAGACACTACAATAGTGAACACCGGGGAGCTGTTTTTT. Translating gives CSARDTTIVNTGELFF. V usage is TRBV20-1 and J usage is TRBJ2-2; D is ambiguous. Germline lookup yields CDR1 DFQATT and CDR2 SNEGSKA (reference sequence). Trimming took 0 bases from V and 1 from J, leaving 12 bases between them. This CDR3 has 16 residues.

This chain links TRBV5-1 with TRBJ2-7; 9 nucleotides agree with TRBD1. Germline V CDR1 and CDR2: SGHRS, YFSETQ. V was pared by 9 bases and J by 5 bases, with 21 bases of the junction left unmatched. The CDR3 loop spans 17 amino acids. CDR3 in DNA: TGCGCCAACTTGCATGCGGCCGGGACAGGGAAGATCCACGAGCAGTACTTC. Protein: CANLHAAGTGKIHEQYF.

This clonotype has more than one count but fewer than ten. The chain links TRBV15 to TRBJ2-5, with 9 bases that match TRBD1. The length of the CDR3 is 14 residues. Trimming cost V 3 bases and J 5 bases; bases outside gene matches: 4. CDR1 is LNHNV, CDR2 YYDKDF, per germline (reference sequence). CDR3 sequence reads: CATSRRDRAETQYF. DNA of the CDR3: TGTGCCACCAGCAGGAGGGACAGGGCCGAGACCCAGTACTTC.

The chain links TRBV12-3 or TRBV12-4 to TRBJ2-2; maybe TRBD2 (7 bases). The CDR3 is 15 residues long. V lost 5 bases, J lost 4 bases, and 14 bases lay in between. The CDR3 bases are TGTGCCAGCAGTCCTGCGGGGGCGGGCACCGGGGAGCTGTTTTTT. It yields the protein CASSPAGAGTGELFF.

This clonotype has only a few counts. V gene TRBV5-1 combines with J gene TRBJ1-1; D not resolved. The germline V gene encodes CDR1 SGHRS and CDR2 YFSETQ. The CDR3 runs to 16 residues. Trimming took off 6 bases at V and 1 base at J, with 19 bases between the two ends. The CDR3 loop is CASTLETGMTNTEAFF. The CDR3 bases are TGCGCCAGCACCCTCGAAACGGGGATGACGAACACTGAAGCTTTCTTT. Using reference TRBV5-1 and TRBJ1-1 for the parts outside the CDR3, the full variable domain is KAGVTQTPRYLIKTRGQQVTLSCSPISGHRSVSWYQQTPGQGLQFLFEYFSETQRNKGNFPGRFSGRQFSNSRSEMNVSTLELGDSALYLCASTLETGMTNTEAFFGQGTRLTVV.

Only a few counts were recorded for this clonotype. The rearrangement joins TRBV12-3 or TRBV12-4 to TRBJ1-1, with a possible D match to TRBD1 (5 bases). The CDR3 is made up of 11 amino acids. V was shortened by 10 bases and J by 3 bases, with 9 bases between the two germline ends. CDR3 coding DNA: TGTGCCACCGCAGGGTACACTGAAGCTTTCTTT. This gives the protein CATAGYTEAFF.

J is TRBJ2-1 and V is TRBV20-1; possible D gene TRBD2, 5 bases. The CDR3 runs to 15 residues. Between the trimmed V and J ends, which lost 5 bases and 3 bases, there was a span of 17 bases. From germline, CDR1 is DFQATT and CDR2 SNEGSKA (reference sequence). The CDR3 DNA reads TGCAGTGCTGAGGACGGGGTGCGGCTCTACAATGAGCAGTTCTTC. Translation: CSAEDGVRLYNEQFF.

This clonotype was picked up a small number of times. The V and J genes are TRBV12-3 or TRBV12-4 and TRBJ2-7; TRBD1 matches 10 bases. CDR3 length: 15 residues. Trimming at V came to 6 bases and at J to 6 bases, leaving 11 bases not matched to a gene. CDR3 nucleotides: TGTGCCAGCAGCGCCGGGACAGGGGTCCTTGGCGAGCAGTACTTC. Translated, it gives CASSAGTGVLGEQYF.

V and J are TRBV6-5 and TRBJ1-1, with D uncertain. The CDR3 contains 14 residues. From germline, CDR1 is MNHEY and CDR2 SVGAGI. Trimming pared 0 bases from V and 2 bases from J, leaving 7 bases between. The CDR3 is CASSYSSENTEAFF. The CDR3 DNA sequence: TGTGCCAGCAGTTACTCGTCAGAAAACACTGAAGCTTTCTTT.

The V gene is TRBV12-3 or TRBV12-4, the J gene TRBJ2-6; D call uncertain. The CDR3 extends over 15 amino acids. With 4 bases removed from V and 3 bases from J, the gap between germline ends came to 10 bases. This CDR3 reads CASSSGPDGANVLTF. Written as DNA, the CDR3 is TGTGCCAGCAGTTCGGGTCCTGATGGGGCCAACGTCCTGACTTTC.

This clonotype was detected a few times. This chain joins TRBV15 and TRBJ1-1; TRBD1 matches 10 bases. Germline values: CDR1 LNHNV, CDR2 YYDKDF (reference sequence). The CDR3 spans 14 residues. Germline trimming cut 6 bases from V and 3 bases from J; bases unmatched to any gene: 4. CDR3 coding DNA: TGTGCCACCAGGGTTGGGACAGGGGACACTGAAGCTTTCTTT. Its protein is CATRVGTGDTEAFF.

This clonotype was counted only a few times. This chain links TRBV6-5 with TRBJ2-7; the match to TRBD2 covers 7 bases. In germline, CDR1 is MNHEY, CDR2 SVGAGI. Losses at the gene ends were 2 bases for V and 1 base for J; bases not matched to a gene: 8. CDR3 length: 16 residues. The CDR3 reads CASSYASGRGSYEQYF. The CDR3 DNA follows: TGTGCCAGCAGTTACGCCTCGGGGAGGGGTTCCTACGAGCAGTACTTC.

The chain links TRBV18 to TRBJ2-5; D unclear. V was shortened by 6 bases and J by 7 bases, with 9 bases between the two germline ends. The germline V gene has CDR1 KGHSH and CDR2 LQKENI. This CDR3 has 11 amino acids. CDR3 residues: CASSVIGTQYF. The CDR3 bases are TGTGCCAGCTCGGTAATCGGGACCCAGTACTTC.

The V and J genes are TRBV29-1 and TRBJ1-2, with D unclear. V was trimmed by 6 bases and J by 7 bases, leaving 21 bases between them. The germline V gene encodes CDR1 SQVTM and CDR2 ANQGSEA. There are 14 residues in the CDR3. CDR3 nucleotide sequence: TGCAGCGTCCCCGGGGTGGGAAGGTCCTCTGGCTACACCTTC. Amino acid sequence: CSVPGVGRSSGYTF.

The gene calls are TRBV7-2 and TRBJ2-3, with 8 bases matching TRBD2. V dropped 3 bases and J dropped 2; count of bases not matched to a gene: 4. CDR1 and CDR2 (germline): SGHTA, FQGNSA. The CDR3 sequence is 15 residues long. The CDR3 protein is CASSFARGDTDTQYF. As DNA, the CDR3 is TGTGCCAGCAGCTTTGCGCGGGGGGACACAGATACGCAGTATTTT. Drawing the rest from reference TRBV7-2 and TRBJ2-3, the complete variable domain is GAGVSQSPSNKVTEKGKDVELRCDPISGHTALYWYRQSLGQGLEFLIYFQGNSAPDKSGLPSDRFSAERTGGSVSTLTIQRTQQEDSAVYLCASSFARGDTDTQYFGPGTRLTVL.

This clonotype was seen a handful of times. This chain links TRBV2 with TRBJ2-1, with a weak D call TRBD1 (6 bases). Germline lookup yields CDR1 SNHLY and CDR2 FYNNEI. The CDR3 loop spans 17 amino acids. With 3 bases removed from V and 6 bases from J, the gap between germline ends came to 21 bases. CDR3 coding DNA: TGTGCCAGCAGTGAGCCCCCTGTGTGGACAGTTGGCAATGAGCAGTTCTTC. It translates to CASSEPPVWTVGNEQFF.

J is TRBJ2-1 and V is TRBV20-1, with a possible D match to TRBD2 (6 bases). This CDR3 is built from 14 residues. V was clipped by 3 bases and J by 12 bases, with 21 bases between them. CDR1 is DFQATT and CDR2 is SNEGSKA in the germline V gene (reference sequence). CDR3 loop: CSASYFSRGEGQFF. The CDR3 coding sequence is TGCAGTGCTAGTTATTTCTCGCGGGGCGAGGGGCAGTTCTTC.